Listed below are T cell receptor beta chains from one sample, sequenced in a study of beta chain features in type 1 diabetes. Only in-frame clones appear in the TCRdb table, and some are missing; sequencing was by immunoSEQ multiplex PCR. The data show 680,000 or so clones, with around 15% seen just once and approximately 0.087% held by the top ten. Sequencing was done on a sample of naive CD4+ T cells from blood. The receptor source for this set is a man aged 18-30 years in good health. CDR3s include the opening cysteine and the closing phenylalanine or tryptophan. The D gene is left open where the match is weak. Where a row states a size, it is once, few, many or the class of an expanded clone; other rows omit it.

d_gene: TRBD2; v_gene: TRBV25-1; abundance: few; j_gene: TRBJ2-5; len: 15; CDR3aa: CASSELSGRTETQYF; CDR3nt: TGTGCCAGCAGTGAACTAAGCGGGAGGACAGAGACCCAGTACTTC
d_gene: -; v_gene: TRBV6-5; abundance: -; j_gene: TRBJ1-3; len: 15; CDR3aa: CASRPGGSSGNTIYF; CDR3nt: TGTGCCAGCAGACCGGGGGGGAGCTCTGGAAACACCATATATTTT
d_gene: -; v_gene: TRBV4-3; abundance: few; j_gene: TRBJ2-7; len: 14; CDR3aa: CASSQVSSSYEQYF; CDR3nt: TGCGCCAGCAGCCAAGTTTCTAGCAGCTACGAGCAGTACTTC
d_gene: -; v_gene: TRBV7-8; abundance: -; j_gene: TRBJ1-4; len: 15; CDR3aa: CASSLAWTDNEKLFF; CDR3nt: TGTGCCAGCAGCTTAGCGTGGACGGACAATGAAAAACTGTTTTTT
d_gene: TRBD1; v_gene: TRBV2; abundance: few; j_gene: TRBJ2-7; len: 13; CDR3aa: CASAGGAGYEQYF; CDR3nt: TGTGCCAGCGCAGGGGGCGCGGGATACGAGCAGTACTTC
d_gene: -; v_gene: TRBV19; abundance: few; j_gene: TRBJ2-7; len: 13; CDR3aa: CASSPGRSYEQYF; CDR3nt: TGTGCCAGTAGTCCCGGACGGTCCTACGAGCAGTACTTC
d_gene: -; v_gene: TRBV21-1; abundance: -; j_gene: TRBJ2-7; len: 16; CDR3aa: CASSKIRRLGGYEQYF; CDR3nt: TGTGCCAGCAGCAAAATTCGACGCCTCGGTGGCTACGAGCAGTACTTC
d_gene: TRBD1; v_gene: TRBV6-5; abundance: -; j_gene: TRBJ2-7; len: 15; CDR3aa: CASSGRDRGAYEQYF; CDR3nt: TGTGCCAGCAGTGGACGGGACAGGGGGGCCTACGAGCAGTACTTC
d_gene: -; v_gene: TRBV6-5; abundance: few; j_gene: TRBJ1-5; len: 13; CDR3aa: CASSARGDQPQHF; CDR3nt: TGTGCCAGCAGTGCAAGGGGGGATCAGCCCCAGCATTTT
d_gene: -; v_gene: TRBV21-1; abundance: -; j_gene: TRBJ1-1; len: 12; CDR3aa: CARGSSNTEAFF; CDR3nt: TGTGCCAGGGGGAGCTCGAACACTGAAGCTTTCTTT
d_gene: -; v_gene: TRBV9; abundance: few; j_gene: TRBJ2-5; len: 13; CDR3aa: CASSVGRGWTQYF; CDR3nt: TGTGCCAGCAGCGTAGGAAGGGGGTGGACCCAGTACTTC
d_gene: -; v_gene: TRBV2; abundance: few; j_gene: TRBJ1-2; len: 13; CDR3aa: CASSLGRDYGYTF; CDR3nt: TGTGCCAGCAGTTTGGGCAGGGACTATGGCTACACCTTC
d_gene: TRBD2; v_gene: TRBV10-3; abundance: few; j_gene: TRBJ2-1; len: 15; CDR3aa: CAISGGSGIYNEQFF; CDR3nt: TGTGCCATCAGTGGGGGTAGCGGGATTTACAATGAGCAGTTCTTC
d_gene: -; v_gene: TRBV4-3; abundance: -; j_gene: TRBJ2-6; len: 16; CDR3aa: CASSQGGGSGANVLTF; CDR3nt: TGCGCCAGCAGCCAAGGGGGAGGCTCTGGGGCCAACGTCCTGACTTTC
d_gene: TRBD1; v_gene: TRBV19; abundance: -; j_gene: TRBJ2-7; len: 14; CDR3aa: CASKERQGSYEQYF; CDR3nt: TGTGCCAGTAAGGAAAGACAGGGCTCCTACGAGCAGTACTTC
d_gene: TRBD2; v_gene: TRBV9; abundance: -; j_gene: TRBJ2-3; len: 17; CDR3aa: CASSPAASGRAGDTQYF; CDR3nt: TGTGCCAGCAGTCCAGCGGCTAGCGGGAGGGCGGGGGATACGCAGTATTTT
d_gene: -; v_gene: TRBV19; abundance: many; j_gene: TRBJ2-3; len: 11; CDR3aa: CASSRADTQYF; CDR3nt: TGTGCCAGTAGTCGAGCAGATACGCAGTATTTT
d_gene: TRBD1; v_gene: TRBV5-1; abundance: -; j_gene: TRBJ2-6; len: 16; CDR3aa: CASSLRRGPGANVLTF; CDR3nt: TGCGCCAGCAGCTTGCGCAGGGGGCCTGGGGCCAACGTCCTGACTTTC
d_gene: -; v_gene: TRBV13; abundance: few; j_gene: TRBJ1-2; len: 14; CDR3aa: CASSPRQLTYGYTF; CDR3nt: TGTGCCAGCAGCCCCAGACAGCTCACCTATGGCTACACCTTC
d_gene: TRBD2; v_gene: TRBV5-4; abundance: few; j_gene: TRBJ2-3; len: 15; CDR3aa: CASSLELAGADTQYF; CDR3nt: TGTGCCAGCAGCTTGGAGCTAGCGGGGGCAGATACGCAGTATTTT
d_gene: -; v_gene: TRBV6-1; abundance: once; j_gene: TRBJ1-6; len: 13; CDR3aa: CASSEGYNSPLHF; CDR3nt: TGTGCCAGCAGTGAGGGGTATAATTCACCCCTCCACTTT
d_gene: -; v_gene: TRBV28; abundance: -; j_gene: TRBJ2-1; len: 15; CDR3aa: CASSSWRSLGPVKFF; CDR3nt: TGTGCCAGCAGCAGTTGGAGGTCGTTAGGCCCTGTGAAGTTCTTC
d_gene: TRBD2; v_gene: TRBV7-2; abundance: -; j_gene: TRBJ2-1; len: 15; CDR3aa: CASSLRLAGSFNQFF; CDR3nt: TGTGCCAGCAGCTTACGACTAGCGGGGTCTTTTAATCAGTTCTTC
d_gene: TRBD2; v_gene: TRBV7-2; abundance: -; j_gene: TRBJ2-7; len: 15; CDR3aa: CASSPPGLAGYEQYF; CDR3nt: TGTGCCAGCAGCCCACCGGGACTAGCGGGCTACGAGCAGTACTTC
d_gene: -; v_gene: TRBV27; abundance: few; j_gene: TRBJ1-2; len: 15; CDR3aa: CASSSSGAGSYGYTF; CDR3nt: TGTGCCAGCAGTTCCTCAGGGGCAGGGAGCTATGGCTACACCTTC
d_gene: TRBD1; v_gene: TRBV7-9; abundance: few; j_gene: TRBJ2-7; len: 15; CDR3aa: CASSSGTAITYEQYF; CDR3nt: TGTGCCAGCAGCTCCGGGACAGCGATTACCTACGAGCAGTACTTC
d_gene: -; v_gene: TRBV28; abundance: few; j_gene: TRBJ1-2; len: 15; CDR3aa: CASSFPSGQLIGYTF; CDR3nt: TGTGCCAGCAGTTTCCCCAGTGGACAGCTGATCGGCTACACCTTC
d_gene: TRBD1; v_gene: TRBV5-1; abundance: few; j_gene: TRBJ2-5; len: 12; CDR3aa: CASGTGQETQYF; CDR3nt: TGCGCCAGCGGGACAGGTCAAGAGACCCAGTACTTC
d_gene: TRBD1; v_gene: TRBV7-9; abundance: -; j_gene: TRBJ1-1; len: 14; CDR3aa: CASHDRGMNTEAFF; CDR3nt: TGTGCCAGCCATGACAGGGGGATGAACACTGAAGCTTTCTTT
d_gene: -; v_gene: TRBV15; abundance: -; j_gene: TRBJ2-7; len: 16; CDR3aa: CATSRDYATGSYEQYF; CDR3nt: TGTGCCACCAGCAGAGATTATGCGACAGGCTCCTACGAGCAGTACTTC
d_gene: TRBD1; v_gene: TRBV2; abundance: -; j_gene: TRBJ2-7; len: 15; CDR3aa: CASSVQTGYAYEQYF; CDR3nt: TGTGCCAGCAGCGTCCAGACAGGGTACGCCTACGAGCAGTACTTC
d_gene: TRBD1; v_gene: TRBV25-1; abundance: -; j_gene: TRBJ2-5; len: 14; CDR3aa: CASSDSGQGGTQYF; CDR3nt: TGTGCCAGCAGTGACTCAGGACAGGGCGGAACCCAGTACTTC
d_gene: TRBD2; v_gene: TRBV29-1; abundance: -; j_gene: TRBJ2-5; len: 13; CDR3aa: CSVDGGVPETQYF; CDR3nt: TGCAGCGTTGACGGGGGGGTTCCAGAGACCCAGTACTTC
d_gene: TRBD2; v_gene: TRBV19; abundance: few; j_gene: TRBJ2-5; len: 14; CDR3aa: CASPGTSGQETQYF; CDR3nt: TGTGCCAGTCCCGGGACTAGCGGACAAGAGACCCAGTACTTC
d_gene: TRBD1; v_gene: TRBV4-2; abundance: few; j_gene: TRBJ1-2; len: 14; CDR3aa: CASSQASTGNGYTF; CDR3nt: TGTGCCAGCAGCCAAGCATCGACAGGGAATGGCTACACCTTC
d_gene: TRBD1; v_gene: TRBV15; abundance: few; j_gene: TRBJ2-2; len: 16; CDR3aa: CATRLQGIMNTGELFF; CDR3nt: TGTGCCACCCGGCTACAGGGGATCATGAACACCGGGGAGCTGTTTTTT
d_gene: TRBD1; v_gene: TRBV4-3; abundance: -; j_gene: TRBJ2-1; len: 16; CDR3aa: CASSQHPGQGVNEQFF; CDR3nt: TGCGCCAGCAGCCAACATCCGGGACAGGGGGTTAATGAGCAGTTCTTC
d_gene: TRBD1; v_gene: TRBV2; abundance: few; j_gene: TRBJ1-3; len: 16; CDR3aa: CASSRDSHIPGNTIYF; CDR3nt: TGTGCCAGCAGCAGGGACAGCCATATTCCTGGAAACACCATATATTTT
d_gene: -; v_gene: TRBV13; abundance: few; j_gene: TRBJ1-4; len: 11; CDR3aa: CASSLGRKLFF; CDR3nt: TGTGCCAGCAGCTTAGGACGAAAACTGTTTTTT